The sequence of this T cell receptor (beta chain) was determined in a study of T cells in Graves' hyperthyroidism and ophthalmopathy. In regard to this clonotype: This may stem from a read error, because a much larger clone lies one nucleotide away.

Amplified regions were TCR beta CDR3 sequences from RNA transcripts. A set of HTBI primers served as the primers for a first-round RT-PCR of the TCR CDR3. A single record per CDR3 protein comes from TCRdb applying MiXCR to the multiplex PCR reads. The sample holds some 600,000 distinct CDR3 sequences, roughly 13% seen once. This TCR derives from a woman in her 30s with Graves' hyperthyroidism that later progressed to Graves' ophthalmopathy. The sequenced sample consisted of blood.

CDR3 region: CTSSDQRQGLRYEQYF. CDR3 bases: TGTACCAGCAGTGACCAGAGACAGGGGCTTAGGTACGAGCAGTACTTC. The chain carries TRBV25-1 and TRBJ2-7, with 8 bases aligning to TRBD1. Germline V CDR1 and CDR2: MGHDK, SYGVNS. This CDR3 is built from 16 residues.